This TCR beta chain was retrieved from a study of control samples from healthy donors and cancer patients. Trimming pared 3 bases from V and 7 bases from J, leaving 10 bases between. The CDR3 is 13 amino acids. Per germline, CDR1 LNHDA and CDR2 SQIVND (reference sequence). The protocol was immunoSEQ multiplex PCR, while the TCRdb copy is restricted to in-frame clones and leaves out a portion. The table has about 100,000 clones, roughly 87% seen once; the top ten hold 15% to 20%. This clonotype was sampled from a woman in her fifties or sixties in good health. The V and J genes are TRBV19 and TRBJ2-1; D gene unclear. Sequences were obtained from blood. CDR3 nucleotide sequence: TGTGCCAGTAGTATGAAAGGGTTGAATGAGCAGTTCTTC. This codes for CASSMKGLNEQFF.